This TCR beta chain was found in a study of OX40 agonist ivuxolimab in advanced cancers. The table came from immunoSEQ multiplex PCR; TCRdb's copy has only in-frame clones and leaves some out. The data show around 20,000 clones, approximately 83% seen once. Germline lookup yields CDR1 SNHLY and CDR2 FYNNEI. V shed 2 bases and J 4 bases; nucleotides not matched to a gene: 7. The CDR3 loop spans 16 amino acids. General observations from the study: At doses 0.1 to 3.0 mg/kg, CD4+ and CD8+ clones expanded.

At least ten counts were recorded for this clone. No antigen is known for it. The origin of this receptor is an adult with an advanced solid tumor such as melanoma, head and neck, liver or kidney cancer. This specimen consisted of CD4+ or CD8+ T cells sorted from blood, obtained in a trial of the OX40 agonist ivuxolimab. The J gene is TRBJ1-5, the V gene TRBV2, with 8 bases aligning to TRBD1. CDR3 loop: CASSERPGQENQPQHF. The DNA for the CDR3 is TGTGCCAGCAGTGAACGGCCGGGACAGGAGAATCAGCCCCAGCATTTT.